This T cell receptor (beta chain) came from a study of cytomegalovirus exposure and HLA in healthy donors. On this clone itself: What it recognizes is unknown.

The method was immunoSEQ multiplex PCR; TCRdb's version includes in-frame clones alone and lacks a portion of them. The sample carries 150,000 to 200,000 clones, around 90% recorded once. Regarding the study as a whole: In the 95 to 150 validation repertoires, a later analysis found that first-cohort TCR clusters tended to co-occur. Rarity held for most TCR sequences, but there were some public TCRs that occurred in many donors. The authors confirmed in vitro that three CMV-associated chains were specific for CMV antigens.

The sample consisted of PBMCs. This sequence was found in a man younger than 35 in good health and CMV-seronegative.

The CDR3 sequence: CASSARRLFTEAFF. The DNA for the CDR3 is TGTGCCAGCAGTGCGAGGAGGTTATTCACTGAAGCTTTCTTT. The genes are TRBV25-1 and TRBJ1-1, with D unclear. Germline CDR1 reads MGHDK; CDR2 reads SYGVNS. The length of the CDR3 is 14 residues. Trimming removed 4 bases at V and 4 bases at J, with 13 bases between.